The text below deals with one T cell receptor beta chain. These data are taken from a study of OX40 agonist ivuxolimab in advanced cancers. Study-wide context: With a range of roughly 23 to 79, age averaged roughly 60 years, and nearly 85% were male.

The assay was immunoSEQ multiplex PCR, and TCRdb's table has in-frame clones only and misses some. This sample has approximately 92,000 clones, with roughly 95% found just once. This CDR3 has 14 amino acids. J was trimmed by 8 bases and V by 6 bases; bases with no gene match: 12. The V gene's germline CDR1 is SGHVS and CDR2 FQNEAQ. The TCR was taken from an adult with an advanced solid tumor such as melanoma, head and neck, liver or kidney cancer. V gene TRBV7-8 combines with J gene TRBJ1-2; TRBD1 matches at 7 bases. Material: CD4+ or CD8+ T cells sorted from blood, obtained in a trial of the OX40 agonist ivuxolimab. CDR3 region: CASSSHRGEGGYTF. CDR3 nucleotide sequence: TGTGCCAGCAGTTCTCACAGGGGCGAAGGGGGCTACACCTTC. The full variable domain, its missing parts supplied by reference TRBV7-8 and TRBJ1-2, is GAGVSQSPRYKVAKRGQDVALRCDPISGHVSLFWYQQALGQGPEFLTYFQNEAQLDKSGLPSDRFFAERPEGSVSTLKIQRTQQEDSAVYLCASSSHRGEGGYTFGSGTRLTVV.